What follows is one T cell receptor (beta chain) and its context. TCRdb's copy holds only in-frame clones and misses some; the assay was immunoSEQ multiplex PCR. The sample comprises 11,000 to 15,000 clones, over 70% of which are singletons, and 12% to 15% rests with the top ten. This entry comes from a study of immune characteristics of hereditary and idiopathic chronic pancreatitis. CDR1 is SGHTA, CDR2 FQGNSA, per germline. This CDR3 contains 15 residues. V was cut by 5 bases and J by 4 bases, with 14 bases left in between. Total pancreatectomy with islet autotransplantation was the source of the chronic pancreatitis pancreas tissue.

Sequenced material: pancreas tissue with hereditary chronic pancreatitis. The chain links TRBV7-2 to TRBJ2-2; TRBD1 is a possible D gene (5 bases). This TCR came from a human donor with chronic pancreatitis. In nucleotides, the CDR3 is TGTGCCAGCAGCGAGAGGACCCAGGGCACCGGGGAGCTGTTTTTT. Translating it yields CASSERTQGTGELFF.